This TCR beta chain was sequenced during a study of blood T cell repertoires in COVID-19. Study information: Acute and convalescent COVID-19 samples came from the United States, Italy and Spain.

Trimming stripped 3 bases from V and 2 bases from J, with 11 bases between. The CDR3 runs 15 residues. Germline CDR1 MGHDK, CDR2 SYGVNS. In the study's own analysis: From reference gene primer amplification, estimates of nucleated cell counts were derived. This table comes from immunoSEQ multiplex PCR, and its TCRdb copy is limited to in-frame clones, with some not included. That table is the source of V, J and clone size, and D and trimming were worked out from the DNA. The repertoire includes roughly 77,000 clones, 88% of them detected once, and under 6% sits in the top ten. Sequencing used peripheral blood. The chain uses TRBV25-1 and TRBJ2-1; TRBD2 is a possible D gene (7 bases). The sequence was collected from a human donor in a cohort sampled during active COVID-19. CDR3 in amino acids: CASSDPGGPYNEQFF. In DNA, the CDR3 is TGTGCCAGCAGTGACCCGGGGGGCCCCTACAATGAGCAGTTCTTC.